Below are 28 T cell receptor beta chains sequenced from a single sample in a study of early T cells in non-severe SARS-CoV-2 infection. TCRdb reprocessed the 5' RACE reads via MiXCR and lists one record per CDR3 protein. The sample consists of tens of thousands of distinct CDR3 sequences, over 10% of them appearing once. Sample: whole blood. These receptors originate from an adult who was a healthcare worker with PCR-confirmed SARS-CoV-2 infection or an uninfected control (not recorded which).

The rearrangement uses TRBV28 and TRBJ1-4, with no clear D. The germline V gene has CDR1 MDHEN and CDR2 SYDVKM. Trimming removed 3 bases at V and 8 bases at J, with 4 bases between. CDR3 size: 11 residues. CDR3 sequence (DNA): TGTGCCAGCAGTTTCGGCGAAAAACTGTTTTTT. This translates into CASSFGEKLFF.

This clonotype came up many times. This sequence joins TRBV7-9 and TRBJ1-5, with a tentative D call TRBD1 (5 bases). The CDR3 has 13 amino acids. V was shortened by 0 bases and J by 7 bases, with 7 bases between the two germline ends. Germline V gene data show CDR1 as SEHNR and CDR2 as FQNEAQ (reference sequence). Here the CDR3 reads CASSLAGTQPQHF. In DNA form, the CDR3 reads TGTGCCAGCAGCTTAGCAGGGACGCAGCCCCAGCATTTT.

J is TRBJ2-7 and V is TRBV28, with 7 bases identical to TRBD1. There are 14 residues in the CDR3. Per germline, CDR1 MDHEN and CDR2 SYDVKM. Trimming took 5 bases from V and 2 from J; bases not matched to a gene: 6. The CDR3 reads CASSPLQGTYEQYF. Here the CDR3 DNA reads TGTGCCAGCAGTCCTCTACAGGGGACCTACGAGCAGTACTTC.

The rearrangement uses TRBV28 and TRBJ2-2; TRBD2 matches at 15 bases. Germline trimming cut 6 bases from V and 8 bases from J; bases unmatched to any gene: 7. CDR3 length equals 16 residues. In germline, CDR1 is MDHEN, CDR2 SYDVKM. The CDR3 DNA follows: TGTGCCAGCAGCGCGGGACTAGCGGGAGGCAAAGGGGAGCTGTTTTTT. Amino acids: CASSAGLAGGKGELFF.

This clonotype was detected only a few times. V gene TRBV11-2 combines with J gene TRBJ1-1; the match to TRBD1 covers 12 bases. J lost 11 bases, V lost 5 bases, and 15 bases had no gene match. The CDR3 is made up of 16 amino acids. Germline assignment: CDR1 SGHAT and CDR2 FQNNGV. The CDR3 coding sequence is TGTGCCAGCAGCCCAATTGGCCGGGACAGGGGGCGAACGGCTTTCTTT. Its translation is CASSPIGRDRGRTAFF. The variable domain in full, completed from reference TRBV11-2 and TRBJ1-1, reads EAGVAQSPRYKIIEKRQSVAFWCNPISGHATLYWYQQILGQGPKLLIQFQNNGVVDDSQLPKDRFSAERLKGVDSTLKIQPAKLEDSAVYLCASSPIGRDRGRTAFFGQGTRLTVV.

This clonotype was seen repeatedly, ten times or more. The V and J genes are TRBV29-1 and TRBJ2-2; D not certain. The germline V gene has CDR1 SQVTM and CDR2 ANQGSEA. Deletions cut 2 bases from V and 1 base from J, with 11 bases between. The CDR3 has 15 residues. CDR3 sequence (DNA): TGCAGCGTTGAAAAAAGGAACCGGAACACCGGGGAGCTGTTTTTT. Its protein product is CSVEKRNRNTGELFF.

Ten or more counts support this clonotype. The J gene is TRBJ1-1, the V gene TRBV28; possible D gene TRBD1, 5 bases. Germline values: CDR1 MDHEN, CDR2 SYDVKM. Deletions cut 2 bases from V and 2 bases from J, with 9 bases between. This CDR3 spans 14 amino acids. In DNA, the CDR3 is TGTGCCAGCAGTTTAATAGGGGTAAACACTGAAGCTTTCTTT. This translates into CASSLIGVNTEAFF.

In nucleotides, the CDR3 is TGTGCCATCAGTGATGGGACTAGCATCACCGGGGAGCTGTTTTTT. It specifies CAISDGTSITGELFF. The rearrangement joins TRBV10-3 to TRBJ2-2; TRBD2 aligns across 9 bases. V was pared by 3 bases and J by 4 bases, with 3 bases of the junction left unmatched. The CDR3 runs to 15 residues. The germline V gene has CDR1 ENHRY and CDR2 SYGVKD.

This chain uses TRBV29-1 with TRBJ2-2, with a tentative D call TRBD2 (5 bases). This CDR3 comprises 12 residues. The V gene's germline CDR1 is SQVTM and CDR2 ANQGSEA. V was cut by 6 bases and J by 6 bases, with 11 bases left in between. CDR3 sequence reads: CSVRSGAGELFF. Here the CDR3 DNA reads TGCAGCGTCAGGTCCGGGGCCGGGGAGCTGTTTTTT.

This clonotype was seen many times. The chain recombines TRBV5-1 with TRBJ2-1; 9 positions match TRBD1. J was trimmed by 6 bases and V by 5 bases; bases with no gene match: 12. The CDR3 spans 16 residues. Germline V lookup: CDR1 SGHRS, CDR2 YFSETQ. In DNA, the CDR3 is TGCGCCAGCAGTAAGACGGGGACAGGGACTTTCAATGAGCAGTTCTTC. Protein sequence: CASSKTGTGTFNEQFF.

This clonotype was detected many times. This rearrangement joins TRBV7-6 to TRBJ2-7, with D possibly TRBD2 on 6 matching bases. The ends were cut back, 2 bases at V and 0 bases at J, with 8 bases in the middle. Germline-derived CDR1 and CDR2 are SGHVS and FNYEAQ. The CDR3 runs to 14 residues. The CDR3 nucleotides are TGTGCCAGCAGCTTATCCGGGAGCTCCTACGAGCAGTACTTC. Protein product: CASSLSGSSYEQYF.

This clonotype was recorded at least ten times. The J gene is TRBJ1-2, the V gene TRBV28; a possible D gene is TRBD1 (5 bases). Looked up from germline, CDR1 is MDHEN and CDR2 is SYDVKM. V lost 3 bases and J lost 3, with 11 bases in between. CDR3 size: 14 residues. The DNA for the CDR3 is TGTGCCAGCAGTTTGCTGGGCAGGGACTATGGCTACACCTTC. Protein: CASSLLGRDYGYTF.

This clonotype was detected ten times or more. The CDR3 DNA sequence: TGTGCCAGCAGTTTGAAAACTAGCGGGAGGCCGGGTTTTCCCCTTGCCTACGAGCAGTACTTC. This encodes CASSLKTSGRPGFPLAYEQYF. This chain joins TRBV27 and TRBJ2-7, with 12 bases fitting TRBD2. Germline V gene sequence: CDR1 MNHEY, CDR2 SMNVEV (reference sequence). The junction had 20 bases not matched to a gene; V was cut back by 3 bases and J by 2 bases. This CDR3 has 21 residues.

This clonotype was counted at least ten times. The CDR3 region is CASSWGAGGPGNEQFF. In DNA, the CDR3 is TGTGCCAGCAGTTGGGGAGCGGGAGGACCGGGCAATGAGCAGTTCTTC. V gene TRBV12-3 or TRBV12-4 combines with J gene TRBJ2-1, with 9 bases that match TRBD2. The CDR3 consists of 16 residues. Trimming at V came to 4 bases and at J to 6 bases, leaving 10 bases not matched to a gene.

The chain recombines TRBV28 with TRBJ2-7, with no clear D. The CDR3 is made up of 13 amino acids. Germline V gene data show CDR1 as MDHEN and CDR2 as SYDVKM. Trimming stripped 2 bases from V and 4 bases from J, with 9 bases between. The CDR3, as DNA: TGTGCCAGCAGTTTACGCCCTTATTACGAGCAGTACTTC. It translates to CASSLRPYYEQYF. Full variable domain (rest looked up from reference TRBV28 and TRBJ2-7): DVKVTQSSRYLVKRTGEKVFLECVQDMDHENMFWYRQDPGLGLRLIYFSYDVKMKEKGDIPEGYSVSREKKERFSLILESASTNQTSMYLCASSLRPYYEQYFGPGTRLTVT.

This clonotype was seen a few times. The CDR3 DNA reads as TGCAGTGCGAGGACCGGGACAGGGGGCAGTCAGCCCCAGCATTTT. Translated, it gives CSARTGTGGSQPQHF. This chain uses TRBV20-1 with TRBJ1-5; TRBD1 matches 12 bases. There are 15 residues in the CDR3. V lost 6 bases to trimming and J lost 6 bases; unmatched junction nucleotides: 9. CDR1 is DFQATT and CDR2 is SNEGSKA in the germline V gene (reference sequence).

The chain carries TRBV7-9 and TRBJ2-1; 7 bases map to TRBD2. The length of the CDR3 is 14 residues. V was pared by 4 bases and J by 3 bases, with 3 bases of the junction left unmatched. Germline-derived CDR1 and CDR2 are SEHNR and FQNEAQ (reference sequence). The CDR3: CASSSSGSYNEQFF. In DNA, the CDR3 is TGTGCCAGCAGCTCTAGCGGAAGCTACAATGAGCAGTTCTTC.

This clonotype has only a few counts. The genes are TRBV12-3 or TRBV12-4 and TRBJ1-6; 8 positions match TRBD1. V was clipped by 2 bases and J by 7 bases; unmatched bases: 1. The CDR3 consists of 14 residues. CDR3 loop: CASSLQGANSPLHF. CDR3 DNA: TGTGCCAGCAGTTTACAGGGGGCAAATTCACCCCTCCACTTT.

CDR3 coding DNA: TGTGCCACCAGTGATGCCACCTACGAGCAGTACTTC. Its protein is CATSDATYEQYF. The chain couples TRBV24-1 to TRBJ2-7; D not resolved. This CDR3 contains 12 residues. Deletions cut 3 bases from V and 2 bases from J, with 4 bases between. CDR1 is KGHDR, CDR2 SFDVKD, per germline.

At least ten counts were recorded for this clonotype. This chain joins TRBV10-3 and TRBJ2-1; D is unresolved. The CDR3 consists of 11 residues. Deletions cut 4 bases from V and 8 bases from J, with 6 bases between. The germline V gene has CDR1 ENHRY and CDR2 SYGVKD. The CDR3 is CAISAGHEQFF. The CDR3 DNA is TGTGCCATCAGTGCCGGGCATGAGCAGTTCTTC.

This clonotype has a count of ten or more. V usage is TRBV12-3 or TRBV12-4 and J usage is TRBJ2-2; 14 bases line up with TRBD2. The CDR3 is made up of 15 amino acids. V trimming: 8 bases; J trimming: 8 bases; junction bases outside the gene matches: 7. The CDR3 DNA reads as TGTGCCAGCTGGAAGGGACTAGCGGGAGTTGGGGAGCTGTTTTTT. It codes for CASWKGLAGVGELFF.

The V and J genes are TRBV7-2 and TRBJ2-1; 10 bases match TRBD1. CDR1 and CDR2 (germline): SGHTA, FQGNSA. With 1 base clipped from V and 9 bases from J, the junction kept 0 bases outside the gene matches. This CDR3 region has 13 residues. The CDR3 protein is CASSLGDRGEQFF. The CDR3, as DNA: TGTGCCAGCAGCTTAGGGGACAGGGGTGAGCAGTTCTTC. Using reference TRBV7-2 and TRBJ2-1 for the parts outside the CDR3, the full variable domain is GAGVSQSPSNKVTEKGKDVELRCDPISGHTALYWYRQSLGQGLEFLIYFQGNSAPDKSGLPSDRFSAERTGGSVSTLTIQRTQQEDSAVYLCASSLGDRGEQFFGPGTRLTVL.

Many counts were recorded for this clonotype. The chain employs TRBV9 and TRBJ1-2; maybe TRBD1 (5 bases). Germline CDR1 reads SGDLS; CDR2 reads YYNGEE. Trimming removed 7 bases at V and 10 bases at J, with 11 bases between. CDR3 size: 10 residues. The CDR3 sequence: CASGQGPYTF. The CDR3 DNA reads as TGTGCCAGCGGGCAGGGACCCTACACCTTC.

The V call is TRBV29-1, the J call TRBJ1-1, with D possibly being TRBD1 (5 bases). CDR3 length equals 16 residues. V lost 7 bases, J lost 2 bases, and 23 bases lay in between. The germline gives CDR1 SQVTM, CDR2 ANQGSEA. CDR3 sequence (DNA): TGCAGCGCCGGTGCCCCCCCAGGGCTGCGAAACACTGAAGCTTTCTTT. It yields the protein CSAGAPPGLRNTEAFF.

This clonotype came up many times. CDR3 residues: CASSQDPRLAGVEQFF. Here the CDR3 DNA reads TGCGCCAGCAGCCAAGACCCGCGTCTAGCGGGAGTTGAGCAGTTCTTC. V is TRBV4-3 and J is TRBJ2-1, with 10 bases matching TRBD2. The CDR3 loop spans 16 amino acids. With 0 bases clipped from V and 9 bases from J, the junction kept 8 bases outside the gene matches. Germline CDR1 and CDR2: LGHNA and YSLEER.

The chain carries TRBV6-5 and TRBJ2-1, with D possibly TRBD2 on 7 matching bases. The CDR3 length is 14 residues. The germline V gene has CDR1 MNHEY and CDR2 SVGAGI. The V end was cut by 2 bases, the J end by 5 bases, with 10 bases between. The CDR3 reads CASSYAGDNNEQFF. CDR3 DNA: TGTGCCAGCAGTTACGCGGGGGACAACAATGAGCAGTTCTTC.

This rearrangement joins TRBV28 to TRBJ2-2, with no clear D. Deletions cut 7 bases from V and 5 bases from J, with 8 bases between. Per germline, CDR1 MDHEN and CDR2 SYDVKM. The CDR3 consists of 12 residues. As DNA, the CDR3 is TGTGCCAGCACCGTCGGGACCGGGGAGCTGTTTTTT. Translating it yields CASTVGTGELFF.

This chain joins TRBV29-1 and TRBJ2-3; D call uncertain. The germline gives CDR1 SQVTM, CDR2 ANQGSEA. This CDR3 spans 14 amino acids. The V gene lost 5 bases and the J gene lost 0 bases, with 12 bases spanning the gap. CDR3: CSVLDSLSTDTQYF. The DNA for the CDR3 is TGCAGCGTTTTGGATAGCCTTAGCACAGATACGCAGTATTTT.